Detailed here is one T cell receptor (beta chain). This sample is drawn from a study of immune evolution from preneoplasia to lung adenocarcinoma. Assay: immunoSEQ multiplex PCR; the TCRdb copy retains only in-frame clones and omits some. The profile covers over 7,000 clones, with around 80% appearing a single time and approximately 3% taken by the ten largest. Germline values: CDR1 MGHRA, CDR2 YSYEKL. The trim removed 3 bases at V and 4 bases at J, leaving 6 bases unmatched. This CDR3 is 14 amino acids long. Sequencing was performed on FFPE invasive lung adenocarcinoma tissue. This chain joins TRBV4-1 and TRBJ2-7, with 7 bases that match TRBD1. This clonotype was sampled from a person aged 35 to 50 with lung adenocarcinoma. The CDR3 bases are TGCGCCAGCAGCCACGCCCTCAGGGGGTACGAGCAGTACTTC. Protein: CASSHALRGYEQYF.